Sequencing of this T cell receptor (beta chain) was carried out in a study of T cell responses to AZD1222 COVID-19 vaccine (dated by TCRdb to about 2021). In terms of the full investigation: AZD1222 recipients whose second dose came at about 4 weeks and those whose second dose came at about 12 weeks were combined into one group, since spike-specific TCR depth and breadth did not differ between the two schedules. Trial participants were enrolled by age into 18-55, 56-69 and 70-plus year subgroups, with around 150, 28 and 57 TCR-sequenced participants respectively. TCR sequencing was performed for some 250 trial participants, of whom about 200 were given two doses of AZD1222 and around 26 were given two doses of MenACWY control vaccine.

The time point label for this specimen denotes: baseline before first vaccination. Samples from vaccinated people were obtained from the UK trials COV001 and COV002, which included a single-blind randomized controlled phase 2/3 trial of AZD1222 (ChAdOx1 nCoV-19) in healthy adults. Trial participant PBMC samples were collected at day 0 and day 28 after the second dose for TCRbeta chain sequencing. The full study reports these points: Conclusions about previously exposed vaccinees are limited, since just five or six AZD1222 recipients were seropositive for SARS-CoV-2 at baseline. Because no day 14 peak-response samples were available, repertoires were characterized only after the peak T cell response. The vaccine-associated CD4 TCRs covered the entire spike protein, and the dominant responses fell in regions 160-218 and 743-854. The 56-69-year group was small, and its depth increase did not reach significance, likely because of low power. Participants were mostly white British, with more females than males. The authors suggested clonal diversity may have been underestimated. After two AZD1222 doses, spike-specific TCR breadth and depth were significantly higher than at day 0 and than in MenACWY recipients. Nearly half of unique spike-specific TCRs reportedly recognized epitopes outside regions mutated in the B.1.351 and B.1.1.7 variants.

The CDR3 regions of human TCRbeta chains were subjected to immunosequencing. As for how the authors treated the data: TCRs in the repertoires were compared against a reference library of SARS-CoV-2-specific TCRs that had been generated with the MIRA antigen-specificity platform. Breadth was defined as the fraction of unique TCRs that were SARS-CoV-2-associated, and depth was defined as the fraction of total T cells that were SARS-CoV-2-associated. Each spike-specific TCR was assigned to its reactive spike region and to a CD4 or CD8 class using the MIRA data. Log10-transformed breadth and depth values were compared by one-way ANOVA with Sidak's multiple comparisons tests. Held by TCRdb, this immuneACCESS table contains in-frame sequences only and omits some clones. Under half of the omission traces to an unresolved V gene where checked; the cause of the rest is unknown. The V and J calls and clone size were taken over from that table, and D and trimming were inferred from the DNA. This sample lists over 90,000 clones; roughly 89% were detected once. Of the sample, over 40% is held by the ten largest clones.

Inclusive of the bounding cysteine and phenylalanine, the CDR3 is 13 residues long. Only the CDR3 portion is preserved as DNA: 39 bases, with reading frame beginning at the first base. Deletion took 6 bases off V and 3 bases off J, with a span of 11 bases between the germline ends. Based on the germline V gene (reference sequence), the CDR1 and CDR2 sequences are WNHNN and SYGVQD. On this clone: Its antigen has not been determined. Within one base of it there is no much larger clone, and no base qualities were kept.

This material consisted of peripheral blood, taken on day 0 of AZD1222 vaccination. The sequence was obtained from an adult in good health. This chain is built from TRBV10-1 and TRBJ1-2; the D region possibly corresponds to TRBD1 (5 bases align). The DNA sequence is TGCGCCAGCAGAGTAGGGGAATACTATGGCTACACCTTC. Its protein reads: CASRVGEYYGYTF.